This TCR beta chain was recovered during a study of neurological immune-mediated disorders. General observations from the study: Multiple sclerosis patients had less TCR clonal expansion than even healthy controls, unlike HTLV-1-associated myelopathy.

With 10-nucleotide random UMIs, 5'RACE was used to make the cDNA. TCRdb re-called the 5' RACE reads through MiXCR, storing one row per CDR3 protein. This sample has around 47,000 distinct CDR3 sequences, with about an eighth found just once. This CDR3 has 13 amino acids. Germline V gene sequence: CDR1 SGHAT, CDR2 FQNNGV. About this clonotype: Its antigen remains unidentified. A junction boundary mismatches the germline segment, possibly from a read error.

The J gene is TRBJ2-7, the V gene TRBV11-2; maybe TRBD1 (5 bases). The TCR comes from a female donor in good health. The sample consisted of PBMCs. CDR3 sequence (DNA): TGTGCCAACAGCTTGGACACCTTTTACGAGCAGTACTTC. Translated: CANSLDTFYEQYF.